The clone carrying this TCR beta chain was detected many times. This sample is drawn from a study of CD8 T cells in ankylosing spondylitis. In TCRdb, the 5' RACE reads were re-called with MiXCR into one record per CDR3 protein. The sample records some 95,000 distinct CDR3 sequences, about 9.1% being singletons. This CDR3 has 14 amino acids. Germline V gives CDR1 SGDLS, CDR2 YYNGEE. The V end lost 3 bases, the J end lost 6 bases, and 13 bases lay between the germline ends. The rearrangement links TRBV9 to TRBJ2-1, with D possibly matching TRBD1 (7 bases). This TCR derives from a male donor with ankylosing spondylitis or in good health (not recorded which). What was sequenced was blood, either unsorted or a sorted T cell fraction (not recorded which). The CDR3 protein is CASSGEAGGNEQFF. CDR3 nucleotides: TGTGCCAGCAGCGGGGAGGCAGGGGGCAATGAGCAGTTCTTC.